Below, one T cell receptor beta chain is given with its context. This CDR3 region has 17 residues. In germline, CDR1 is KGHSH, CDR2 LQKENI. Losses at the gene ends were 0 bases for V and 5 bases for J; bases not matched to a gene: 6. Sequenced by immunoSEQ multiplex PCR; TCRdb stores in-frame clones only, minus some. Among 120,000 or so clones listed, approximately 94% were seen once. The data belong to a study of T cell changes during pregnancy in multiple sclerosis. This clonotype originated in a female donor with multiple sclerosis, enrolled in a pregnancy study. The rearrangement links TRBV18 to TRBJ2-1; 11 bases are a match to TRBD2. The starting material was peripheral blood, obtained before pregnancy. DNA of the CDR3: TGTGCCAGCTCACCACCGGGGAGACTAGCGGGACACAATGAGCAGTTCTTC. As protein: CASSPPGRLAGHNEQFF.